Reported below is one T cell receptor (beta chain). Its binding antigen is unknown. Base-call qualities are not available, and no considerably larger clone is one nucleotide away. This record comes from a study of shared clonotypes between healthy human individuals (dated by TCRdb to about 2020). Regarding the study in general: The cohort included three men and a couple of women between 18 and 49 years of age. Blood TCR repertoires of about 5 healthy adults were deeply sequenced to estimate repertoire size and the extent of clonotype sharing between individuals. Each donor's leukapheresis produced roughly between roughly 0.85 and 10 billion PBMCs. Different laboratories and diverse techniques were used to prepare libraries and sequence TCR repertoires, to increase sequencing depth and limit assay-specific biases. For each donor, CD4 naive and CD4 memory were each run on three plates, CD8 naive on two plates, and CD8 memory on one plate.

Using the deep immunoSEQ assay, TCR CDR3 regions were amplified from genomic DNA by multiplex PCR. Extracted genomic DNA from each cell subset was spread evenly across all wells of several immunoSEQ 96-well plates, with each plate serving as a replicate. Each replicate PCR for sorted subsets received about 200 ng genomic DNA, equal to about 29,000 T cell genomes. The purified libraries were quantified using a Qubit 3.0 fluorometer, sized with a Bioanalyzer 2100, and then quantified again using the KAPA Library Quantification kit. Each immunoSEQ 96-well plate was sequenced on its own single-read 150-cycle Illumina NextSeq 550 flow cell. Under the source paper's analysis protocol: The immunoSEQ output contained only junctional sequences without quality scores, so filtering could not match that applied to full-length reads. Sequences were annotated with PyIR, a Python wrapper for IgBLAST v1.9, and V/J genes and CDR3 were assigned using IMGT germline references. Reads were removed for weak V/J assignments (E-value above 1e-6), missing CDR3, stop codons, out-of-frame junctions, or ambiguous translated residues. A V3J clonotype was defined by an identical inferred V gene, J gene, and CDR3 amino acid sequence. Percentage overlap between repertoires was computed as shared unique clonotypes divided by the size of the smaller repertoire. Richness of each repertoire was evaluated using RTK rarefaction, the Chao1 estimator, and Recon v2.1 estimates of unobserved clonotypes. Generation probabilities for all TCRbeta clonotypes obtained by the gDNA method from a handful of donors were computed using OLGA. This is the immuneACCESS table as TCRdb keeps it, with only in-frame sequences that have V and J called. A part of the clones is gone; compared with another copy, unresolved V genes explain less than half, and the rest is unexplained. V and J calls and clone size are as listed in that table; D and trimming were resolved from the DNA. The sample profile shows about 550,000 clones; over 95% of them were found once. Clones ranked in the top ten supply over 0.09% of the sample.

The CDR3 goes from the cysteine to the phenylalanine over 15 residues. Only the CDR3 portion is preserved as DNA: 45 bases, with reading frame beginning at the first base. The germline V gene gives CDR1 as SGHDT and CDR2 as YYEEEE. Trimming removed 1 base from V and 0 bases from J, leaving 9 bases between the germline ends. For the CD8 naive samples, CD45RO-negative cells were positively selected for CCR7, yielding a CD45RA+CCR7+ population from which TemRA cells were excluded. Donors were healthy HIV-negative adults with no recently reported acute infections or vaccinations. Every donor was a Caucasian adult living in Nashville, Tennessee, USA. Blood was collected by leukapheresis, and PBMCs were isolated by Ficoll-Histopaque density gradient centrifugation and then cryopreserved in liquid nitrogen vapor phase. Analytical flow cytometry was used to check the purity and quantity of every magnetically sorted T cell population. From each sorted fraction, genomic DNA was isolated and quantified by UV absorbance on a Nanodrop 2000c.

General conclusions and limits of the study: When several donors were compared, the shared fraction of clonotypes was around 5% for naive CD4, more than 3% for naive CD8, 2% to 2.5% for memory CD4, and less than 0.45% for memory CD8. Sampling was limited to blood, and TCR repertoires in tissue likely differ from TCR repertoires in blood. Naive subsets generally had larger estimated clonotype richness than memory subsets. Compared with non-shared clonotypes, the clonotypes found in all four sorted-subset donors had higher generation probabilities. Rarefaction of sorted-subset datasets indicated incomplete sequencing despite the large sequencing depth. Pairwise subsampling led to the expectation that sequencing depth would affect the degree of clonotype sharing among donors. Because the study included a small number of donors, the genetic and exposure-history diversity represented was limited.

Material for sequencing was naive CD8+ T cells sorted from blood. The cell subset or site label, read with the paper, signifies: CD45RA+CCR7+. Recombination linked TRBV5-6 to TRBJ2-3; D gene: possibly TRBD2, on 6 matching bases. This sequence was found in a woman in her twenties or thirties in good health. The CDR3 sequence is CASSLSSGSTDTQYF. The sequence in DNA is TGTGCCAGCAGCTTGAGTAGCGGAAGCACAGATACGCAGTATTTT.